These 28 T cell receptor beta chains were all obtained from the same sample, sequenced in a study of T cells in Graves' hyperthyroidism and ophthalmopathy. RNA transcripts served as the template for amplifying TCR beta CDR3 regions. The HTBI primer set drove a first-round RT-PCR of the TCR CDR3. TCRdb re-called the multiplex PCR reads with MiXCR, one entry per CDR3 protein. This table holds a few hundred thousand distinct CDR3 sequences, around 16% found once. The sequenced sample was blood. The receptors were sampled from a woman aged 18 to 35 with Graves' hyperthyroidism.

The J gene is TRBJ2-7, the V gene TRBV20-1; TRBD2 aligns across 15 bases. The CDR3 totals 14 residues. Germline V gives CDR1 DFQATT, CDR2 SNEGSKA (reference sequence). V shed 6 bases, J shed 9 bases, and the junction held 9 bases outside the gene matches. CDR3 DNA: TGCAGTGCGCCCCCGGGACTAGCGGGAGGTTGGCAGTACTTC. This gives the protein CSAPPGLAGGWQYF.

This clonotype was counted between two and nine times. This chain connects TRBV5-1 to TRBJ2-7; D may correspond to TRBD1 or TRBD2 (6 bases each). The CDR3 is made up of 14 amino acids. The V end lost 4 bases, the J end lost 0 bases, and 11 bases lay between the germline ends. Germline V gene lookup returns CDR1 SGHRS and CDR2 YFSETQ. CDR3: CASSRGDNSYEQYF. The CDR3 DNA reads as TGCGCCAGCAGCCGCGGGGACAACTCCTACGAGCAGTACTTC.

V gene TRBV7-3 combines with J gene TRBJ2-1; 9 bases are a match to TRBD2. The germline V gene has CDR1 SGHTA and CDR2 FQGTGA. Trimming took 4 bases from V and 10 from J; bases not matched to a gene: 5. The CDR3 loop spans 13 amino acids. The CDR3 sequence: CASSSPTSGEQFF. DNA of the CDR3: TGTGCCAGCAGCTCCCCTACTAGCGGGGAGCAGTTCTTC.

This clonotype showed up just a few times. The chain couples TRBV7-9 to TRBJ1-5, with D perhaps matching TRBD1 (5 bases). V lost 5 bases to trimming and J lost 6 bases, with 8 bases between them. The CDR3 covers 12 residues. CDR1 and CDR2 (germline): SEHNR, FQNEAQ (reference sequence). CDR3 nucleotides: TGTGCCAGCAGCCTGACAGTTCAGCCCCAGCATTTT. Protein product: CASSLTVQPQHF.

At least ten counts were recorded for this clonotype. The chain combines TRBV24-1 with TRBJ1-4; 8 bases match TRBD1. With V trimmed by 2 bases and J by 6 bases, 10 bases remained unmatched. From germline, CDR1 is KGHDR and CDR2 SFDVKD. The CDR3 extends over 17 amino acids. The CDR3 protein is CATSDWLSTGDDEKLFF. DNA of the CDR3: TGTGCCACCAGTGATTGGTTATCGACAGGGGATGATGAAAAACTGTTTTTT.

This clonotype was observed many times. V gene TRBV28 combines with J gene TRBJ2-5, with 8 bases matching TRBD1. The CDR3 length is 17 residues. Germline V gene sequence: CDR1 MDHEN, CDR2 SYDVKM. Losses at the gene ends were 2 bases for V and 5 bases for J; bases not matched to a gene: 13. CDR3 sequence reads: CASSLGTGIGVPETQYF. The CDR3 bases are TGTGCCAGCAGTTTAGGGACAGGCATAGGCGTTCCGGAGACCCAGTACTTC.

For the CDR3, the DNA is TGCAGTGCTAGAGTACTCGAAGATACGCAGTATTTT. Translating gives CSARVLEDTQYF. This chain joins TRBV20-1 and TRBJ2-3, with D hard to call. From germline, CDR1 is DFQATT and CDR2 SNEGSKA (reference sequence). There are 12 residues in the CDR3. V was shortened by 1 base and J by 5 bases, with 7 bases between the two germline ends.

Many counts were recorded for this clonotype. The rearrangement links TRBV28 to TRBJ2-7; D is undetermined. The CDR3 extends over 14 amino acids. The germline gives CDR1 MDHEN, CDR2 SYDVKM. V was cut by 6 bases and J by 5 bases, with 17 bases left in between. The CDR3 coding sequence is TGTGCCAGCAGCCTGGTCTTGGGGAAGGACGAGCAGTACTTC. Amino acid sequence: CASSLVLGKDEQYF.

This clonotype was detected many times. The rearrangement links TRBV18 to TRBJ2-2; 12 nucleotides match TRBD2. Germline assignment: CDR1 KGHSH and CDR2 LQKENI. Trimming removed 10 bases from V and 5 bases from J; junction bases left unmatched: 11. The CDR3 spans 16 residues. CDR3 region: CAIPTGLAGPTGELFF. In DNA, the CDR3 is TGTGCCATTCCTACTGGACTAGCGGGACCGACCGGGGAGCTGTTTTTT.

At least ten counts were recorded for this clonotype. V is TRBV7-2 and J is TRBJ2-1; D unclear. This CDR3 comprises 12 residues. The V gene lost 9 bases and the J gene lost 0 bases, with 6 bases spanning the gap. Germline V CDR1 and CDR2: SGHTA, FQGNSA. The CDR3 protein is CASLSSYNEQFF. The CDR3 coding sequence is TGTGCCAGTCTAAGCTCCTACAATGAGCAGTTCTTC.

Ten or more counts support this clonotype. The chain has TRBV27 and TRBJ2-3, with 9 positions matching TRBD2. The CDR3 runs to 17 residues. J was trimmed by 3 bases and V by 3 bases; bases with no gene match: 10. Germline CDR1 MNHEY, CDR2 SMNVEV (reference sequence). The CDR3 coding sequence is TGTGCCAGCAGTTTTGAGGCTAGCGGGATGGGAACAGATACGCAGTATTTT. Protein sequence: CASSFEASGMGTDTQYF.

This clonotype has at least ten counts. The chain joins TRBV6-1 to TRBJ2-7, with D perhaps matching TRBD1 or TRBD2 (5 bases each). The germline CDR1 and CDR2 sequences are MNHNS and SASEGT. The CDR3 runs to 15 residues. V was cut by 5 bases and J by 0 bases, with 14 bases left in between. The CDR3 sequence: CASSKGTESSYEQYF. The CDR3 nucleotides are TGTGCCAGCAGTAAAGGGACGGAAAGCTCCTACGAGCAGTACTTC.

The V call is TRBV12-3 or TRBV12-4, the J call TRBJ1-2, with 7 bases identical to TRBD1. The CDR3 runs 15 residues. V lost 5 bases and J lost 4; bases outside the gene matches: 10. The CDR3 loop reads CASSIKTGSGYGYTF. The CDR3 region has the DNA TGTGCCAGCAGTATAAAGACAGGGTCCGGCTATGGCTACACCTTC.

About this clonotype: A read error may be the cause here, since a much bigger clone is one base away. The chain has TRBV20-1 and TRBJ2-2; D unresolved. The germline V and J ends were trimmed by 1 base and 4 bases, with 13 bases remaining between them. The CDR3 covers 15 residues. Germline-derived CDR1 and CDR2 are DFQATT and SNEGSKA (reference sequence). The CDR3 region has the DNA TGCAGTGCTAGAGGGTCCCCATTGAGCACCGGGGAGCTGTTTTTT. It encodes CSARGSPLSTGELFF.

This clonotype was seen ten or more times. This chain connects TRBV2 to TRBJ2-5, with TRBD2 as a possible D gene (5 bases). Trimming pared 5 bases from V and 5 bases from J, leaving 15 bases between. Germline V gene lookup returns CDR1 SNHLY and CDR2 FYNNEI. The CDR3 has 14 residues. Here the CDR3 reads CASSPPKGAETQYF. For the CDR3, the DNA is TGTGCCAGCAGTCCCCCTAAGGGAGCTGAGACCCAGTACTTC.

This clonotype was recorded at least ten times. The rearrangement joins TRBV20-1 to TRBJ2-5, with 7 bases fitting TRBD2. The length of the CDR3 is 15 residues. Germline V gene lookup returns CDR1 DFQATT and CDR2 SNEGSKA (reference sequence). After removal of 4 bases from V and 5 bases from J, the junction contained 13 bases not matched to a gene. This CDR3 is CSAKLANGGTETQYF. As DNA, the CDR3 is TGCAGTGCTAAGTTGGCAAACGGGGGGACGGAGACCCAGTACTTC.

This clonotype was observed a few times. The junction departs from germline at one end; a sequencing error may be responsible. The chain links TRBV7-7 to TRBJ1-5; possible D gene TRBD1, 5 bases. The CDR3 loop spans 15 amino acids. The germline CDR1 and CDR2 sequences are SSHAT and FNYEAQ (reference sequence). The CDR3 region is CASSPGPGLNQPQHF. In DNA, the CDR3 is TGTGCTAGCAGCCCAGGCCCGGGGCTCAATCAGCCCCAGCATTTT.

There are many counts of this clonotype. The chain has TRBV28 and TRBJ2-1; 7 bases map to TRBD2. Germline CDR1 and CDR2: MDHEN and SYDVKM. V was clipped by 5 bases and J by 3 bases; unmatched bases: 7. CDR3 length: 15 amino acids. CDR3 sequence (DNA): TGTGCCAGCAGTAGGGAGCGGGATCTCTACAATGAGCAGTTCTTC. Protein product: CASSRERDLYNEQFF.

The rearrangement links TRBV19 to TRBJ2-2; D gene uncertain. This CDR3 has 14 residues. Germline V gives CDR1 LNHDA, CDR2 SQIVND (reference sequence). V dropped 1 base and J dropped 4 bases, with 7 bases sitting between them. The CDR3 is CASSIGQATGELFF. The CDR3, as DNA: TGTGCCAGTAGTATAGGTCAGGCCACCGGGGAGCTGTTTTTT.

Note on this clonotype: A much larger clone sits a single nucleotide away, making a read error possible. The conserved phenylalanine or tryptophan normally closing the CDR3 is absent here, so this likely arose from a read error. This chain uses TRBV7-2 with TRBJ2-7, with D unresolved. Germline values: CDR1 SGHTA, CDR2 FQGNSA. V was pared by 1 base and J by 6 bases, with 7 bases between. This CDR3 spans 12 amino acids. CDR3 sequence (DNA): TGTGCCAGCAGCTTAGGCAGAGGCGAGCAGTACCTC. It is translated as CASSLGRGEQYL.

This rearrangement joins TRBV20-1 to TRBJ2-4, with 8 nucleotides matching TRBD2. Germline lookup yields CDR1 DFQATT and CDR2 SNEGSKA (reference sequence). The V segment lost 6 bases and the J segment 0 bases; nucleotides outside the gene matches: 4. CDR3 size: 14 residues. CDR3 residues: CSAGRAEAKNIQYF. DNA for the CDR3: TGCAGTGCCGGGAGGGCCGAAGCCAAAAACATTCAGTACTTC.

This clonotype has a handful of counts. This rearrangement joins TRBV10-3 to TRBJ2-1; D possibly corresponds to TRBD1 (5 bases). The CDR3 is 16 amino acids. Trimming removed 0 bases at V and 0 bases at J, with 9 bases between. Germline V CDR1 and CDR2: ENHRY, SYGVKD. Here the CDR3 reads CAISESDRSSYNEQFF. Here the CDR3 DNA reads TGTGCCATCAGTGAGTCTGACAGAAGCTCCTACAATGAGCAGTTCTTC.

This clonotype was recorded at least ten times. The chain recombines TRBV28 with TRBJ1-3; D unclear. CDR1 is MDHEN and CDR2 is SYDVKM in the germline V gene. This CDR3 is built from 18 residues. V lost 2 bases to trimming and J lost 1 base, with 18 bases between them. The CDR3 DNA sequence: TGTGCCAGCAGTTTACCGCCTGCAATCGGGAGGTCTGGAAACACCATATATTTT. Its translation: CASSLPPAIGRSGNTIYF.

In its sample, this clonotype was seen many times. The CDR3 sequence is CATSRATGTTDTQYF. CDR3 DNA sequence: TGTGCCACCAGCAGAGCCACAGGGACAACAGATACGCAGTATTTT. The V gene is TRBV15, the J gene TRBJ2-3; TRBD1 is a possible D gene (6 bases). The CDR3 covers 15 residues. V dropped 1 base and J dropped 3 bases, with 11 bases sitting between them. Germline CDR1 is LNHNV and CDR2 is YYDKDF (reference sequence).

This clonotype was found a few times. The chain has TRBV5-5 and TRBJ2-5; TRBD1 aligns across 8 bases. The germline CDR1 and CDR2 sequences are SGHKS and YYEKEE (reference sequence). The CDR3 consists of 14 residues. V lost 4 bases and J lost 5; bases outside the gene matches: 7. This CDR3 is CASSPPDREETQYF. In DNA form, the CDR3 reads TGTGCCAGCAGCCCACCGGACAGGGAGGAGACCCAGTACTTC.

This clonotype was counted a few times. J is TRBJ1-2 and V is TRBV6-5; D is undetermined. The V end lost 2 bases, the J end lost 3 bases, and 13 bases lay between the germline ends. The CDR3 loop spans 15 amino acids. Germline values: CDR1 MNHEY, CDR2 SVGAGI. This CDR3 reads CASSYGVSGDYGYTF. The CDR3 nucleotides read TGTGCCAGCAGTTACGGGGTATCCGGGGACTATGGCTACACCTTC.

There are many counts of this clonotype. V is TRBV12-3 or TRBV12-4 and J is TRBJ2-1; D uncertain. The CDR3 runs to 14 residues. Trimming pared 1 base from V and 3 bases from J, leaving 7 bases between. CDR3 nucleotides: TGTGCCAGCAGTTTAGGAGGATTCTACAATGAGCAGTTCTTC. This gives the protein CASSLGGFYNEQFF.

A few counts support this clonotype. The junction departs from the called germline gene at one end, perhaps through a read error. The V call is TRBV28, the J call TRBJ1-4, with a tentative D call TRBD1 (6 bases). Looked up from germline, CDR1 is MDHEN and CDR2 is SYDVKM. The CDR3 is 13 amino acids. CDR3 protein: CASGLGHLGKLFF. The CDR3 DNA reads as TGTGCCAGCGGTTTGGGACACCTCGGGAAACTGTTTTTT. Drawing the rest from reference TRBV28 and TRBJ1-4, the complete variable domain is DVKVTQSSRYLVKRTGEKVFLECVQDMDHENMFWYRQDPGLGLRLIYFSYDVKMKEKGDIPEGYSVSREKKERFSLILESASTNQTSMYLCASGLGHLGKLFFGSGTQLSVL.